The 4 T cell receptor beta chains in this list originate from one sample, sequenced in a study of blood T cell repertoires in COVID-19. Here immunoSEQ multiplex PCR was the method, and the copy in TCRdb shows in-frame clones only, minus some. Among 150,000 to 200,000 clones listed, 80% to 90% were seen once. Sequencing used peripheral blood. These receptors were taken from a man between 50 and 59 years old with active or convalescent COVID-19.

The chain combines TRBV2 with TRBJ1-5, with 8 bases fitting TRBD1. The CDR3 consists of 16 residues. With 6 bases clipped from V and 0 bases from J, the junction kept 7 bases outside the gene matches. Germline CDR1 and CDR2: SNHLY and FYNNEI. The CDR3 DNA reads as TGTGCCAGCAGAGGGACAGGACTATATAGCAATCAGCCCCAGCATTTT. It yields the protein CASRGTGLYSNQPQHF.

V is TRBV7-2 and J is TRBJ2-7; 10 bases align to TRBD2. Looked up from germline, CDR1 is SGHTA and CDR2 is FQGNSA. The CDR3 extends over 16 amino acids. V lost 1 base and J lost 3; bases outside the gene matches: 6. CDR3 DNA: TGTGCCAGCAGCTTAGAGGGGGCTAGCGGGAGCTACGAGCAGTACTTC. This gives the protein CASSLEGASGSYEQYF.

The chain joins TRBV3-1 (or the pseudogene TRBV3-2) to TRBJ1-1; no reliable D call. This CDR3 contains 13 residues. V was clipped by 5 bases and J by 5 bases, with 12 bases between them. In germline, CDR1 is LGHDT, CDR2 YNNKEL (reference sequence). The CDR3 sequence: CASSGGIGTEAFF. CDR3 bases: TGTGCCAGCAGCGGAGGGATTGGGACTGAAGCTTTCTTT.

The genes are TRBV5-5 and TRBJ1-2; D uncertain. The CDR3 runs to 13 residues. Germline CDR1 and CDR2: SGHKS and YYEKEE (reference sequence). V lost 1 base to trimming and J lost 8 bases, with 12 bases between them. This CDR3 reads CASSLSQDWGYTF. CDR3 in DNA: TGTGCCAGCAGCTTGAGTCAGGACTGGGGCTACACCTTC.